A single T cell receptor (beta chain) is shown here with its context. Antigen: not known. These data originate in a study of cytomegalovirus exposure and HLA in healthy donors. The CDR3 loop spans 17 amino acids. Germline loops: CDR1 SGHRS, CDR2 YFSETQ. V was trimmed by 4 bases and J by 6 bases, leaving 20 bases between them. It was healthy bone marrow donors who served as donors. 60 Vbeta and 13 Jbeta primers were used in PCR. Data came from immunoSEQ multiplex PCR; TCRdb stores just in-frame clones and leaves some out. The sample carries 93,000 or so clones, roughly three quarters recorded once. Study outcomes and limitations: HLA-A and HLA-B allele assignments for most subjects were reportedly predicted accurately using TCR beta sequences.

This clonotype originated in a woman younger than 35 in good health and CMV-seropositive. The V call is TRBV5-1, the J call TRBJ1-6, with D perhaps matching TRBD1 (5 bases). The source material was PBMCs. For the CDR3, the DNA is TGCGCCAGCAGCCCAGGGACTGCACTGAGTGGTAATTCACCCCTCCACTTT. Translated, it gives CASSPGTALSGNSPLHF.